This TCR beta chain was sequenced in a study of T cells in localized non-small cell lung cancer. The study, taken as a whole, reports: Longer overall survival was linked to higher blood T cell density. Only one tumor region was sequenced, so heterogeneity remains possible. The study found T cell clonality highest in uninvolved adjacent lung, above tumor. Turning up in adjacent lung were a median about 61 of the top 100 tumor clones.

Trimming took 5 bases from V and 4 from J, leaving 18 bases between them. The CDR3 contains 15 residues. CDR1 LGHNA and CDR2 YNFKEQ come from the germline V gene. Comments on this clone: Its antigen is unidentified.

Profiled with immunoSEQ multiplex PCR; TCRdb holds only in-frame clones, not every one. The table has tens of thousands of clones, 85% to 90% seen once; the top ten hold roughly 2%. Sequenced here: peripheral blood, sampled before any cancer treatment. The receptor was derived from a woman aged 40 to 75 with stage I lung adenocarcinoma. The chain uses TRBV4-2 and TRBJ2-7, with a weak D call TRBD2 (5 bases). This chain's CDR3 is CASSAASQVVYEQYF. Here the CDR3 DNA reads TGTGCCAGCAGCGCCGCTAGCCAGGTGGTATACGAGCAGTACTTC.